Below are 28 T cell receptor beta chains sequenced from a single sample in a study of blood T cell repertoires in COVID-19. The repertoire was sequenced with immunoSEQ multiplex PCR; TCRdb's copy has only in-frame clones and lacks some. The data contain tens of thousands of clones, 65% to 90% of them singletons. Sequenced: peripheral blood. The receptor set was obtained from a man aged 25-45 years with COVID-19, enrolled during active disease.

J is TRBJ2-3 and V is TRBV6-2 or TRBV6-3; 7 bases fit TRBD2. The CDR3 sequence is 15 residues long. The ends lost 5 bases at V and 1 base at J; junction bases unmatched: 6. The germline V gene encodes CDR1 MNHEY and CDR2 SVGEGT. CDR3 amino acids: CASSTWGGGTDTQYF. Here the CDR3 DNA reads TGTGCCAGCAGTACGTGGGGAGGGGGCACAGATACGCAGTATTTT.

The V and J genes are TRBV7-8 and TRBJ1-2, with a weak D call TRBD1 (5 bases). V dropped 5 bases and J dropped 1 base, with 8 bases sitting between them. This CDR3 spans 13 amino acids. Germline-derived CDR1 and CDR2 are SGHVS and FQNEAQ. The CDR3 spells CASSPDSNYGYTF. CDR3 nucleotide sequence: TGTGCCAGCAGCCCTGACAGTAACTATGGCTACACCTTC. Combining the CDR3 with reference TRBV7-8 and TRBJ1-2 gives the whole variable domain GAGVSQSPRYKVAKRGQDVALRCDPISGHVSLFWYQQALGQGPEFLTYFQNEAQLDKSGLPSDRFFAERPEGSVSTLKIQRTQQEDSAVYLCASSPDSNYGYTFGSGTRLTVV.

This chain links TRBV25-1 with TRBJ2-7; D ambiguous. V was shortened by 5 bases and J by 1 base, with 15 bases between the two germline ends. The CDR3 length is 15 residues. Germline CDR1 is MGHDK and CDR2 is SYGVNS. The DNA for the CDR3 is TGTGCCAGCAGTCCTCCGGGTCCTAATTCCTACGAGCAGTACTTC. Residues: CASSPPGPNSYEQYF.

The V gene is TRBV6-5, the J gene TRBJ2-7; 10 bases are shared with TRBD2. V trimming: 6 bases; J trimming: 3 bases; junction bases outside the gene matches: 8. Per the germline V gene, CDR1 is MNHEY and CDR2 is SVGAGI. The CDR3 runs 15 residues. The CDR3 region is CASSYQSGRGYEQYF. CDR3 nucleotides: TGTGCCAGCAGCTACCAAAGCGGGAGGGGCTACGAGCAGTACTTC.

The CDR3 spells CASSAGLAGYNEQFF. The CDR3 nucleotides are TGTGCCAGCAGCGCGGGACTAGCGGGTTACAATGAGCAGTTCTTC. V is TRBV9 and J is TRBJ2-1, with 12 bases that match TRBD2. Trimming at V came to 3 bases and at J to 4 bases, leaving 2 bases not matched to a gene. This CDR3 is 15 amino acids long. Germline V CDR1 and CDR2: SGDLS, YYNGEE. The complete variable domain, with remaining parts taken from reference TRBV9 and TRBJ2-1, reads DSGVTQTPKHLITATGQRVTLRCSPRSGDLSVYWYQQSLDQGLQFLIQYYNGEERAKGNILERFSAQQFPDLHSELNLSSLELGDSALYFCASSAGLAGYNEQFFGPGTRLTVL.

The V call is TRBV25-1, the J call TRBJ2-7, with 8 bases matching TRBD1. The CDR3 extends over 13 amino acids. V lost 4 bases to trimming and J lost 6 bases; unmatched junction nucleotides: 5. Per the germline V gene, CDR1 is MGHDK and CDR2 is SYGVNS. The CDR3: CASSATGVREQYF. CDR3 nucleotides: TGTGCCAGCAGTGCGACAGGGGTACGCGAGCAGTACTTC.

The V gene is TRBV21-1, the J gene TRBJ2-5; TRBD2 reflects the table's D call only, with no check against the DNA. The J call may be in error: the DNA end matches TRBJ2-7 better. TRBV21-1 corresponds to a pseudogene. This CDR3 is built from 16 residues. The CDR3 loop is CASTPVDGTYTYEQYF. CDR3 bases: TGTGCCAGCACCCCGGTCGACGGGACTTATACCTACGAGCAGTACTTC.

V gene TRBV29-1 combines with J gene TRBJ1-2, with 7 bases that match TRBD1. Unmatched junction bases numbered 6, after V lost 7 bases and J lost 4 bases. This CDR3 has 12 residues. Germline CDR1 and CDR2: SQVTM and ANQGSEA. The CDR3 protein is CSALGQTYGYTF. CDR3 nucleotide sequence: TGCAGCGCCCTGGGACAGACCTATGGCTACACCTTC.

The rearrangement links TRBV15 to TRBJ2-6; TRBD2 agrees at 8 bases. Trimming took 5 bases from V and 0 from J; bases not matched to a gene: 3. The CDR3 extends over 16 amino acids. The germline CDR1 and CDR2 sequences are LNHNV and YYDKDF (reference sequence). CDR3 sequence reads: CATSPGGPSGANVLTF. The CDR3 DNA reads TGTGCCACCAGCCCGGGGGGGCCCTCTGGGGCCAACGTCCTGACTTTC.

The chain has TRBV19 and TRBJ2-1; 8 bases map to TRBD1. V gave up 1 base and J gave up 12 bases; unmatched junction bases: 8. The CDR3 sequence is 14 residues long. Looked up from germline, CDR1 is LNHDA and CDR2 is SQIVND (reference sequence). CDR3 residues: CASSIALDRGRQFF. As DNA, the CDR3 is TGTGCCAGTAGTATAGCCCTCGACAGGGGTAGGCAGTTCTTC.

V gene TRBV11-2 combines with J gene TRBJ2-7; 7 positions agree with TRBD1. The CDR3 is 15 residues long. V lost 2 bases and J lost 1; bases outside the gene matches: 5. Germline loops: CDR1 SGHAT, CDR2 FQNNGV. The CDR3 bases are TGTGCCAGCAGCTTAAATTGGGGACAGTCCTACGAGCAGTACTTC. Amino acids: CASSLNWGQSYEQYF.

The V call is TRBV11-1, the J call TRBJ1-1; 10 bases agree with TRBD1. Looked up from germline, CDR1 is SGHAT and CDR2 is FQDESV (reference sequence). The CDR3 extends over 13 amino acids. The junction had 2 bases not matched to a gene; V was cut back by 6 bases and J by 4 bases. The DNA of the CDR3 is TGTGCCAGCAGGACAGGGGGCCTCACTGAAGCTTTCTTT. This sequence encodes CASRTGGLTEAFF.

The rearrangement joins TRBV7-9 to TRBJ1-2; no reliable D call. Germline values: CDR1 SEHNR, CDR2 FQNEAQ (reference sequence). The CDR3 contains 18 residues. Trimming removed 1 base at V and 7 bases at J, with 25 bases between. CDR3 nucleotides: TGTGCCAGCAGCTTAGTTTCTCGGGATATCATAGCTTCAGGTGGCTACACCTTC. It codes for CASSLVSRDIIASGGYTF.

The chain recombines TRBV29-1 with TRBJ2-3; possibly TRBD2 for D (5 bases). The CDR3 sequence is 13 residues long. The germline V gene has CDR1 SQVTM and CDR2 ANQGSEA. Trimming shortened V by 6 bases and J by 1 base, and 11 bases separated the two germline ends. The CDR3 protein is CSVRGRGTDTQYF. The CDR3 DNA reads as TGCAGCGTAAGAGGGAGAGGCACAGATACGCAGTATTTT.

The chain employs TRBV6-5 and TRBJ1-4; D ambiguous. Germline CDR1 is MNHEY and CDR2 is SVGAGI. Trimming cost V 11 bases and J 0 bases, with 16 bases left between them. The CDR3 is 15 amino acids. The CDR3 reads CAGCPGGATNEKLFF. The DNA of the CDR3 is TGTGCCGGCTGCCCCGGAGGTGCAACTAATGAAAAACTGTTTTTT.

There are a few counts of this clone. V and J are TRBV27 and TRBJ2-7, with unresolved D. V was cut by 0 bases and J by 5 bases, with 8 bases left in between. The CDR3 totals 13 residues. Germline CDR1 MNHEY, CDR2 SMNVEV (reference sequence). The CDR3 DNA sequence: TGTGCCAGCAGTTTATCGAGCCTCCACGAGCAGTACTTC. Its protein product is CASSLSSLHEQYF.

The chain links TRBV25-1 to TRBJ2-1, with 14 bases that match TRBD2. The CDR3 runs 14 residues. CDR1 is MGHDK, CDR2 SYGVNS, per germline. V was pared by 8 bases and J by 6 bases, with 3 bases of the junction left unmatched. The DNA of the CDR3 is TGTGCCAGCGGGGGGACTAGCGGGAGCAATGAGCAGTTCTTC. This sequence encodes CASGGTSGSNEQFF.

This clone was seen ten or more times. The J gene is TRBJ1-1, the V gene TRBV4-2; tentative D call: TRBD1 (6 bases). This CDR3 contains 15 residues. Germline lookup yields CDR1 LGHNA and CDR2 YNFKEQ. V was clipped by 2 bases and J by 1 base, with 11 bases between them. CDR3: CASSQIQGENTEAFF. In nucleotides, the CDR3 is TGTGCCAGCAGCCAAATACAGGGCGAGAACACTGAAGCTTTCTTT.

The chain is built from TRBV9 and TRBJ1-4; TRBD1 might be the D (5 bases). The CDR3 runs to 16 residues. The germline V gene has CDR1 SGDLS and CDR2 YYNGEE. Trimming took 2 bases from V and 8 from J, leaving 19 bases between them. The CDR3 spells CASSVGFGQMREKLFF. The CDR3 nucleotides are TGTGCCAGCAGCGTGGGCTTTGGACAAATGAGGGAAAAACTGTTTTTT.

The rearrangement links TRBV4-1 to TRBJ2-1; no reliable D call. Trimming removed 2 bases from V and 2 bases from J, with 10 bases in between. Germline-derived CDR1 and CDR2 are MGHRA and YSYEKL. The CDR3 extends over 15 amino acids. The CDR3 DNA reads TGCGCCAGCAGCCAATCCTCGGTGCCCTACAATGAGCAGTTCTTC. Protein sequence: CASSQSSVPYNEQFF.

This chain links TRBV5-1 with TRBJ1-1; D not resolved. Trimming removed 7 bases at V and 4 bases at J, with 17 bases between. Germline V gene data show CDR1 as SGHRS and CDR2 as YFSETQ. The CDR3 is made up of 14 amino acids. The CDR3 is CASDFNGGSTEAFF. The DNA of the CDR3 is TGCGCCAGCGATTTCAACGGAGGTTCCACTGAAGCTTTCTTT.

The V and J genes are TRBV7-9 and TRBJ2-7; 7 bases are a match to TRBD1. Germline V gene data show CDR1 as SEHNR and CDR2 as FQNEAQ (reference sequence). V shed 0 bases, J shed 3 bases, and the junction held 2 bases outside the gene matches. This CDR3 spans 14 amino acids. The CDR3 region is CASSLAGQRYEQYF. CDR3 in DNA: TGTGCCAGCAGCTTAGCGGGACAGCGCTACGAGCAGTACTTC.

The V and J genes are TRBV9 and TRBJ2-7, with TRBD1 matching over 7 bases. CDR1 and CDR2 (germline): SGDLS, YYNGEE. J gave up 2 bases and V 0 bases, and 5 bases lay outside the gene matches. The CDR3 runs to 15 residues. This CDR3 is CASSVDGTVTYEQYF. The CDR3 DNA reads as TGTGCCAGCAGCGTAGATGGGACAGTGACCTACGAGCAGTACTTC.

The chain is built from TRBV6-5 and TRBJ1-5; perhaps TRBD1 as D (5 bases). The CDR3 spans 13 residues. Trimming stripped 4 bases from V and 9 bases from J, with 13 bases between. The germline CDR1 and CDR2 sequences are MNHEY and SVGAGI. The CDR3 nucleotides are TGTGCCAGCAGTTCCCAGGGAGGGCGGCCCCAGCATTTT. It translates to CASSSQGGRPQHF.

The gene calls are TRBV7-9 and TRBJ1-4; D unresolved. Per the germline V gene, CDR1 is SEHNR and CDR2 is FQNEAQ (reference sequence). Trimming removed 2 bases from V and 10 bases from J, with 20 bases in between. The CDR3 sequence is 16 residues long. The CDR3 sequence is CASSLPADAGYGKLFF. DNA for the CDR3: TGTGCCAGCAGCTTACCGGCGGATGCGGGGTACGGAAAACTGTTTTTT.

The chain employs TRBV27 and TRBJ1-2, with 8 bases that match TRBD1. Germline loops: CDR1 MNHEY, CDR2 SMNVEV (reference sequence). The CDR3 runs 16 residues. V shed 6 bases, J shed 7 bases, and the junction held 16 bases outside the gene matches. The CDR3 nucleotides read TGTGCCAGCAGGAGGGGGACAGGCGGCATTGGGGGTGGCTACACCTTC. Residues: CASRRGTGGIGGGYTF.

V gene TRBV2 combines with J gene TRBJ1-2; D possibly corresponds to TRBD1 (6 bases). Per the germline V gene, CDR1 is SNHLY and CDR2 is FYNNEI. The CDR3 is 14 residues long. The V end lost 4 bases, the J end lost 2 bases, and 11 bases lay between the germline ends. CDR3 sequence reads: CASSGRQENYGYTF. Here the CDR3 DNA reads TGTGCCAGCAGTGGGAGACAGGAGAACTATGGCTACACCTTC.

The V call is TRBV7-2, the J call TRBJ1-2, with a possible D match to TRBD1 (5 bases). This CDR3 comprises 15 residues. The germline V and J ends were trimmed by 1 base and 3 bases, with 12 bases remaining between them. CDR1 and CDR2 from the germline V gene are SGHTA and FQGNSA. The CDR3 DNA is TGTGCCAGCAGCTTAGATAGGACAAGGGACTATGGCTACACCTTC. Translating it yields CASSLDRTRDYGYTF.